This T cell receptor beta chain is from a study of early T cells in non-severe SARS-CoV-2 infection. Overall study context: Sequencing input comprised bulk RNA from unsorted whole blood; chain pairing was not available. Overall study findings and caveats: The matching step, a VDJdb search, favored anti-spike CD8 responses and missed private and CD4 specificities.

As regards this clonotype: The antigen remains unidentified.

Attached unique molecular identifiers marked individual cDNA molecules. One entry per CDR3 protein, called by TCRdb with MiXCR from the 5' RACE reads. The table records 75,000 to 80,000 distinct CDR3 sequences, about 11% of them present only once. Between the trimmed V and J ends, which lost 3 bases and 5 bases, there was a span of 17 bases. The germline gives CDR1 DFQATT, CDR2 SNEGSKA (reference sequence). The CDR3 has 16 amino acids. The TCR sequence derives from an adult who was a healthcare worker with PCR-confirmed SARS-CoV-2 infection or an uninfected control (not recorded which). This chain connects TRBV20-1 to TRBJ1-6; D unclear. Specimen: whole blood, collected at baseline. Here the CDR3 DNA reads TGCAGTGCTAGGGTCGGTGAATCAACTAATAATTCACCCCTCCACTTT. It translates to CSARVGESTNNSPLHF.